The 30 T cell receptor beta chains reported below all come from one sample, sequenced in a study of T cell responses to AZD1222 COVID-19 vaccine. This table comes from immunoSEQ multiplex PCR, and its TCRdb copy is limited to in-frame clones, with some not included. The sample has around 100,000 clones; around 85% are singletons. The specimen was peripheral blood, collected 28 days after the second AZD1222 dose. The receptors come from an adult who received the AZD1222 COVID-19 vaccine.

This chain links TRBV20-1 with TRBJ2-1, with 14 positions matching TRBD2. V lost 3 bases to trimming and J lost 3 bases; unmatched junction nucleotides: 7. Germline CDR1 reads DFQATT; CDR2 reads SNEGSKA (reference sequence). The CDR3 length is 17 residues. The CDR3 protein is CSASRLAGGRIYNEQFF. CDR3 DNA: TGCAGTGCTAGTAGACTAGCGGGGGGGCGGATCTACAATGAGCAGTTCTTC.

This sequence joins TRBV11-2 and TRBJ1-4, with a possible D match to TRBD1 (5 bases). The CDR3 extends over 16 amino acids. V lost 1 base and J 5 bases, leaving 14 bases between the germline ends. Germline CDR1 is SGHAT and CDR2 is FQNNGV. The chain's CDR3 is CASSLVPDRMNEKLFF. For the CDR3, the DNA is TGTGCCAGCAGCTTAGTCCCCGACAGAATGAATGAAAAACTGTTTTTT. The full variable domain, its missing parts supplied by reference TRBV11-2 and TRBJ1-4, is EAGVAQSPRYKIIEKRQSVAFWCNPISGHATLYWYQQILGQGPKLLIQFQNNGVVDDSQLPKDRFSAERLKGVDSTLKIQPAKLEDSAVYLCASSLVPDRMNEKLFFGSGTQLSVL.

The chain employs TRBV6-5 and TRBJ1-3; unclear D gene. The CDR3 is made up of 14 amino acids. Trimming removed 8 bases at V and 4 bases at J, with 15 bases between. CDR1 MNHEY and CDR2 SVGAGI come from the germline V gene. CDR3: CASAPAAFGNTIYF. The CDR3 DNA is TGTGCCAGCGCCCCGGCGGCTTTCGGAAACACCATATATTTT.

The chain uses TRBV7-8 and TRBJ2-1, with TRBD2 matching over 10 bases. The J segment lost 0 bases and the V segment lost 1 base, leaving 9 bases of the junction unmatched. Germline V gives CDR1 SGHVS, CDR2 FQNEAQ. The CDR3 covers 19 residues. CDR3 coding DNA: TGTGCCAGCAGCTTAGATGTTAGCGGGGGGTTGAGCTCCTACAATGAGCAGTTCTTC. Residues: CASSLDVSGGLSSYNEQFF.

The chain employs TRBV7-2 and TRBJ1-2, with TRBD1 identical over 9 bases. The V and J ends lost 2 bases and 3 bases, in that order; junction bases with no gene match: 4. Germline values: CDR1 SGHTA, CDR2 FQGNSA. CDR3 length: 15 residues. CDR3 DNA sequence: TGTGCCAGCAGCTTACCGACAGGGGGGTACTATGGCTACACCTTC. Encoded protein: CASSLPTGGYYGYTF.

J is TRBJ2-2 and V is TRBV7-2, with 7 positions matching TRBD2. V gave up 1 base and J gave up 5 bases; unmatched junction bases: 4. CDR1 is SGHTA, CDR2 FQGNSA, per germline. The CDR3 consists of 15 residues. Written as DNA, the CDR3 is TGTGCCAGCAGCTTAGTGGCGGGAGATACCGGGGAGCTGTTTTTT. Residues: CASSLVAGDTGELFF.

Here the CDR3 DNA reads TGTGCCAGCAGAGAGGACGGACAGATTGAGGAAAAACTGTTTTTT. Its translation: CASREDGQIEEKLFF. The J gene is TRBJ1-4, the V gene TRBV6-7, with D possibly matching TRBD1 (6 bases). TRBV6-7 is filed as an ORF, its function uncertain. Between the trimmed V and J ends, which lost 6 bases and 8 bases, there was a span of 19 bases. The CDR3 consists of 15 residues.

The chain couples TRBV5-1 to TRBJ1-1; D might be TRBD1 (6 bases). Looked up from germline, CDR1 is SGHRS and CDR2 is YFSETQ. The CDR3 is made up of 13 amino acids. The V gene lost 4 bases and the J gene lost 1 base, with 8 bases spanning the gap. The CDR3 DNA reads TGCGCCAGCAGCGTGGACAGGAACACTGAAGCTTTCTTT. It yields the protein CASSVDRNTEAFF.

This chain joins TRBV6-5 and TRBJ2-7, with 12 bases identical to TRBD2. V lost 6 bases, J lost 6 bases, and 6 bases stayed unmatched. Germline V gene data show CDR1 as MNHEY and CDR2 as SVGAGI. This CDR3 has 14 amino acids. CDR3 DNA: TGTGCCAGCAGCATACTAGCGGGGGGCCTCGAGCAGTACTTC. It encodes CASSILAGGLEQYF.

This chain connects TRBV6-6 to TRBJ2-7; weak D call: TRBD1 (5 bases). In germline, CDR1 is MNHNY, CDR2 SVGAGI (reference sequence). V dropped 6 bases and J dropped 3 bases, with 18 bases sitting between them. CDR3 length equals 15 residues. This CDR3 is CASRQAAGPHYEQYF. The CDR3 DNA follows: TGTGCCAGCAGACAGGCGGCTGGGCCCCACTACGAGCAGTACTTC.

This chain links TRBV4-3 with TRBJ2-1; 10 positions agree with TRBD2. The CDR3 covers 18 residues. Trimming cost V 0 bases and J 8 bases; bases outside gene matches: 13. Germline values: CDR1 LGHNA, CDR2 YSLEER. The CDR3 sequence is CASSQERGGSGRKDEQFF. In DNA form, the CDR3 reads TGCGCCAGCAGCCAAGAGAGGGGGGGTAGCGGGAGGAAAGATGAGCAGTTCTTC.

The chain is built from TRBV10-3 and TRBJ1-3, with D maybe TRBD1 (6 bases). The germline V gene has CDR1 ENHRY and CDR2 SYGVKD. The CDR3 contains 16 residues. The V end was cut by 3 bases, the J end by 2 bases, with 14 bases between. This chain's CDR3 is CAISDSRGAAGNTIYF. The DNA for the CDR3 is TGTGCCATCAGTGATTCTCGGGGGGCAGCTGGAAACACCATATATTTT.

The V and J genes are TRBV27 and TRBJ1-2, with TRBD1 as a possible D gene (6 bases). Per germline, CDR1 MNHEY and CDR2 SMNVEV (reference sequence). Trimming cost V 0 bases and J 0 bases, with 14 bases left between them. The CDR3 loop spans 17 amino acids. CDR3 DNA sequence: TGTGCCAGCAGTTTATCGGTCAGGGGCGTTTCTAACTATGGCTACACCTTC. Translating gives CASSLSVRGVSNYGYTF.

The V gene is TRBV5-1, the J gene TRBJ2-7; 11 bases map to TRBD1. The germline V gene has CDR1 SGHRS and CDR2 YFSETQ. The CDR3 has 14 amino acids. After removal of 4 bases from V and 2 bases from J, the junction contained 2 bases not matched to a gene. The CDR3 bases are TGCGCCAGCAGCCCGGGACAGGGGGCCTACGAGCAGTACTTC. Residues: CASSPGQGAYEQYF.

The sample holds one count of this clone. The CDR3 DNA is TGTGCCAGCAGCCAAGGCCTGGCCTTGTATGGCTACACCTTC. This encodes CASSQGLALYGYTF. This chain uses TRBV3-1 (or the pseudogene TRBV3-2) with TRBJ1-2; D not resolved. Trimming pared 1 base from V and 5 bases from J, leaving 11 bases between. This CDR3 contains 14 residues. CDR1 LGHDT and CDR2 YNNKEL come from the germline V gene (reference sequence).

The gene calls are TRBV10-1 and TRBJ1-6; D not resolved. Germline V gene sequence: CDR1 WNHNN, CDR2 SYGVQD (reference sequence). V lost 5 bases and J 6 bases, leaving 11 bases between the germline ends. The CDR3 has 14 amino acids. DNA for the CDR3: TGCGCCAGCAGTCCGGGCCTCCGTAATTCACCCCTCCACTTT. As protein: CASSPGLRNSPLHF.

The chain combines TRBV2 with TRBJ2-3; possible D gene TRBD2, 5 bases. The CDR3 loop spans 13 amino acids. CDR1 is SNHLY, CDR2 FYNNEI, per germline. V shed 7 bases and J shed 5 bases, with 13 bases lying between them. This chain's CDR3 is CASTTVRGDTQYF. CDR3 sequence (DNA): TGTGCCAGCACCACTGTTCGGGGAGATACGCAGTATTTT.

This rearrangement joins TRBV12-3 or TRBV12-4 to TRBJ1-2, with unresolved D. The V gene lost 6 bases and the J gene lost 3 bases, with 8 bases spanning the gap. The CDR3 consists of 12 residues. CDR3 region: CASRQTYYGYTF. The CDR3 nucleotides read TGTGCCAGCAGGCAAACCTACTATGGCTACACCTTC.

The chain uses TRBV11-3 and TRBJ2-5, with D perhaps matching TRBD1 (5 bases). The CDR3 is 13 amino acids. Trimming pared 8 bases from V and 8 bases from J, leaving 18 bases between. Germline CDR1 SGHNT, CDR2 YENEEA. The CDR3 sequence is CASSREGPATQYF. In DNA, the CDR3 is TGTGCCAGCTCCAGGGAAGGTCCCGCCACCCAGTACTTC.

V is TRBV30 and J is TRBJ2-1; 7 bases fit TRBD2. The V gene end was trimmed by 5 bases and the J gene end by 0 bases; junction bases not matched to a gene: 4. This CDR3 is built from 14 residues. CDR1 is GTSNPN and CDR2 is SVGIG in the germline V gene (reference sequence). The CDR3 loop is CAWEAGISYNEQFF. The CDR3 DNA reads TGTGCCTGGGAAGCGGGGATCTCCTACAATGAGCAGTTCTTC.

V usage is TRBV29-1 and J usage is TRBJ2-7; D unresolved. CDR3 length equals 13 residues. Trimming took 0 bases from V and 2 from J, leaving 8 bases between them. The germline gives CDR1 SQVTM, CDR2 ANQGSEA. The CDR3 loop is CSVEDPSTYEQYF. The CDR3 bases are TGCAGCGTTGAAGATCCCAGTACCTACGAGCAGTACTTC.

The chain recombines TRBV7-2 with TRBJ1-5; TRBD1 might be the D (6 bases). CDR3 length: 13 residues. Looked up from germline, CDR1 is SGHTA and CDR2 is FQGNSA. V gave up 3 bases and J gave up 6 bases, with 9 bases separating them. CDR3 DNA sequence: TGTGCCAGCAGCTTTGACAGGTTTCAGCCCCAGCATTTT. It encodes CASSFDRFQPQHF.

CDR3 in amino acids: CASSFGQGANTGELFF. DNA for the CDR3: TGCGCCAGCAGCTTTGGACAGGGGGCGAACACCGGGGAGCTGTTTTTT. This chain joins TRBV5-1 and TRBJ2-2, with TRBD1 identical over 10 bases. Germline lookup yields CDR1 SGHRS and CDR2 YFSETQ. The CDR3 is 16 amino acids. The V gene end was trimmed by 2 bases and the J gene end by 0 bases; junction bases not matched to a gene: 1. Looking up the rest from reference TRBV5-1 and TRBJ2-2 gives the full variable domain: KAGVTQTPRYLIKTRGQQVTLSCSPISGHRSVSWYQQTPGQGLQFLFEYFSETQRNKGNFPGRFSGRQFSNSRSEMNVSTLELGDSALYLCASSFGQGANTGELFFGEGSRLTVL.

The CDR3 protein is CASRQRSLGAGELFF. CDR3 nucleotide sequence: TGTGCCAGCAGACAACGGAGTTTGGGAGCCGGGGAGCTGTTTTTT. The chain couples TRBV6-6 to TRBJ2-2, with D possibly being TRBD2 (5 bases). Per the germline V gene, CDR1 is MNHNY and CDR2 is SVGAGI (reference sequence). The V and J ends lost 6 bases and 6 bases respectively, with 17 bases between them. There are 15 residues in the CDR3.

This sequence joins TRBV6-5 and TRBJ2-7; 8 nucleotides agree with TRBD2. Unmatched junction bases numbered 13, after V lost 6 bases and J lost 6 bases. The CDR3 spans 15 residues. Germline CDR1 and CDR2: MNHEY and SVGAGI. CDR3 in amino acids: CASRARGTSRGEQYF. In DNA form, the CDR3 reads TGTGCCAGCAGAGCAAGAGGGACTAGTAGAGGCGAGCAGTACTTC.

This rearrangement joins TRBV6-5 to TRBJ1-1, with 7 bases fitting TRBD1. Germline CDR1 MNHEY, CDR2 SVGAGI. This CDR3 is 14 amino acids long. V dropped 6 bases and J dropped 0; count of bases not matched to a gene: 4. As DNA, the CDR3 is TGTGCCAGCAGCCAGGGACAGTTGAACACTGAAGCTTTCTTT. Its translation is CASSQGQLNTEAFF.

CDR3 nucleotide sequence: TGTGCCAGCAGTGTCAACCACCAAGAGACCCAGTACTTC. It yields the protein CASSVNHQETQYF. This chain joins TRBV6-4 and TRBJ2-5, with unresolved D. CDR3 length: 13 amino acids. V lost 4 bases to trimming and J lost 0 bases, with 6 bases between them. In germline, CDR1 is MRHNA, CDR2 SNTAGT.

This clone was recorded only once. The V call is TRBV19, the J call TRBJ1-2; TRBD1 agrees at 7 bases. Trimming took 3 bases from V and 3 from J; bases not matched to a gene: 4. The CDR3 has 14 amino acids. Germline V gives CDR1 LNHDA, CDR2 SQIVND (reference sequence). The CDR3 nucleotides read TGTGCCAGTAGTATCGGACAGGCGGACTATGGCTACACCTTC. Its protein is CASSIGQADYGYTF.

The chain combines TRBV5-6 with TRBJ2-7, with D uncertain. Germline CDR1 reads SGHDT; CDR2 reads YYEEEE. This CDR3 is 14 amino acids long. The V end was cut by 4 bases, the J end by 3 bases, with 14 bases between. The CDR3 DNA reads as TGTGCCAGCAGCCTCGGACCCACGAACTACGAGCAGTACTTC. Residues: CASSLGPTNYEQYF.

This clone came up once. The V call is TRBV28, the J call TRBJ2-1; TRBD2 matches 9 bases. Germline lookup yields CDR1 MDHEN and CDR2 SYDVKM. V lost 7 bases, J lost 4 bases, and 11 bases stayed unmatched. The CDR3 is 16 amino acids. For the CDR3, the DNA is TGTGCCAGCACCTACACCTCGGCGGGAGGGTACAATGAGCAGTTCTTC. This sequence encodes CASTYTSAGGYNEQFF. Full variable domain (rest looked up from reference TRBV28 and TRBJ2-1): DVKVTQSSRYLVKRTGEKVFLECVQDMDHENMFWYRQDPGLGLRLIYFSYDVKMKEKGDIPEGYSVSREKKERFSLILESASTNQTSMYLCASTYTSAGGYNEQFFGPGTRLTVL.